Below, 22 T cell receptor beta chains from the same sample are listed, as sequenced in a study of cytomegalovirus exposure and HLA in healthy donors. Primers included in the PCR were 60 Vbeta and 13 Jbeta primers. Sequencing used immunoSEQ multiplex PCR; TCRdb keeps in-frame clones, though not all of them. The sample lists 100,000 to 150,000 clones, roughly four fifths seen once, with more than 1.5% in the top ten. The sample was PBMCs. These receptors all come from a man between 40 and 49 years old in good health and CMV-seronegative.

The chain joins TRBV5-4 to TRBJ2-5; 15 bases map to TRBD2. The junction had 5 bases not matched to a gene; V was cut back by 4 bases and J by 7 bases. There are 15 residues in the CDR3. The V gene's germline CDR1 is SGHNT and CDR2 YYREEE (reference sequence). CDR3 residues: CASSIPGLAGGTQYF. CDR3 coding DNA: TGTGCCAGCAGCATCCCGGGACTAGCGGGAGGGACCCAGTACTTC.

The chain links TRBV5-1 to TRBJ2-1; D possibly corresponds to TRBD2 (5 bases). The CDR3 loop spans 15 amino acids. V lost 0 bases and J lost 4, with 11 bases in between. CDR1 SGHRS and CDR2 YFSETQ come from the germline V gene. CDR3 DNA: TGCGCCAGCAGCTTGGCTGGGTCGGGGTACAATGAGCAGTTCTTC. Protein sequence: CASSLAGSGYNEQFF.

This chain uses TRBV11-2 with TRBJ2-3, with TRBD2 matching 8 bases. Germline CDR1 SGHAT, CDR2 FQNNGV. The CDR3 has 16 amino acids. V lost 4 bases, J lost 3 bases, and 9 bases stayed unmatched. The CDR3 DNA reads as TGTGCCAGCAGCTCAGGGACTAGTTGGTGGACAGATACGCAGTATTTT. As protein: CASSSGTSWWTDTQYF.

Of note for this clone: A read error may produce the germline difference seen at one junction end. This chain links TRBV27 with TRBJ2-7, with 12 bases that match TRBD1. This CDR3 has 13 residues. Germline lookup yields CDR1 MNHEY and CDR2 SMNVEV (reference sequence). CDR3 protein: CASSTGTGGTPDF. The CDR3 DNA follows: TGTGCCAGCAGCACCGGGACAGGGGGCACTCCGGACTTC.

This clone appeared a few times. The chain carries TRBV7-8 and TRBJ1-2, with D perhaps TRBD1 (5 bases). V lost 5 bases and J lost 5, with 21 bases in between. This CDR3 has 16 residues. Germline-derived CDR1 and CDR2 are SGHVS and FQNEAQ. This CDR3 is CASSPPTGGTKYGYTF. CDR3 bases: TGTGCCAGCAGCCCCCCCACGGGAGGGACCAAGTATGGCTACACCTTC. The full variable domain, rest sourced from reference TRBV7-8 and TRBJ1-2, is GAGVSQSPRYKVAKRGQDVALRCDPISGHVSLFWYQQALGQGPEFLTYFQNEAQLDKSGLPSDRFFAERPEGSVSTLKIQRTQQEDSAVYLCASSPPTGGTKYGYTFGSGTRLTVV.

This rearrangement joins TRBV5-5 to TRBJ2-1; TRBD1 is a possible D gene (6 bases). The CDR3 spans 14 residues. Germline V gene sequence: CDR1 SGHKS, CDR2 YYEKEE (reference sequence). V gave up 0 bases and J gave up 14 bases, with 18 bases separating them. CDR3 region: CASSLGTVTREEFF. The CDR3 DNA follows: TGTGCCAGCAGCTTGGGGACAGTCACGAGAGAGGAGTTCTTC.

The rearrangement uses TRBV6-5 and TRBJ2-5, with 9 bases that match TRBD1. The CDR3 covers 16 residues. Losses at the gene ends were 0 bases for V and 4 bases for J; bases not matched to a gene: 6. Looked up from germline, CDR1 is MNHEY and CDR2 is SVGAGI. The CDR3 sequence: CASSYSRDRARETQYF. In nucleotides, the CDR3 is TGTGCCAGCAGTTACTCGCGGGACAGGGCACGAGAGACCCAGTACTTC.

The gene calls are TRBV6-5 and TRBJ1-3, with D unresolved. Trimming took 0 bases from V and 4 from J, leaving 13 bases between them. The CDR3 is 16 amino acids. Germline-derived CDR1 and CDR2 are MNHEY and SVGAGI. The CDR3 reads CASSYSRFPPGNTIYF. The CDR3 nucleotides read TGTGCCAGCAGTTACTCGAGATTCCCGCCCGGAAACACCATATATTTT.

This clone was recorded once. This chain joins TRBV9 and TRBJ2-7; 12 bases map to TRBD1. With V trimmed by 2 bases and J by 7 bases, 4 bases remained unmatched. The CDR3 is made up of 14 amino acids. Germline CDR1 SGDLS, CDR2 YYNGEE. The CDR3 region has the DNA TGTGCCAGCAGCGTCCGGGACAGGGGGCTTGAGCAGTACTTC. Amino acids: CASSVRDRGLEQYF.

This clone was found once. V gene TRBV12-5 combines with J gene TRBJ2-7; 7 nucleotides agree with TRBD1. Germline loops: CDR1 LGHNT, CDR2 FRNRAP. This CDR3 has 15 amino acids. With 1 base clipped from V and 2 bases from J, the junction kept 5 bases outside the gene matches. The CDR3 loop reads CASGLATGYTYEQYF. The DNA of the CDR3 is TGTGCTAGTGGTTTGGCGACAGGGTACACCTACGAGCAGTACTTC.

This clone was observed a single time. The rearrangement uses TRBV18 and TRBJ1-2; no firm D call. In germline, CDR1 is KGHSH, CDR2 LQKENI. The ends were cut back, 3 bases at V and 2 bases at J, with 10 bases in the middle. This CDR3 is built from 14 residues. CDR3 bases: TGTGCCAGCTCACCCGCAGGCCAGAACTATGGCTACACCTTC. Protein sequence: CASSPAGQNYGYTF.

The CDR3 sequence: CASSTTGAFSGNTIYF. In DNA form, the CDR3 reads TGCGCCAGCAGCACGACAGGGGCTTTCTCTGGAAACACCATATATTTT. J is TRBJ1-3 and V is TRBV5-1; 8 nucleotides line up with TRBD1. J gave up 0 bases and V 4 bases, and 6 bases lay outside the gene matches. Per germline, CDR1 SGHRS and CDR2 YFSETQ. The CDR3 loop spans 16 amino acids.

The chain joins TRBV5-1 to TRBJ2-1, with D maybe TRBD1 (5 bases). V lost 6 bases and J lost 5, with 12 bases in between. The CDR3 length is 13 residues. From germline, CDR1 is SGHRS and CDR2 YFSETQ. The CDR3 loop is CASTTRQNNEQFF. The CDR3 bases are TGCGCCAGCACTACCCGACAGAACAATGAGCAGTTCTTC.

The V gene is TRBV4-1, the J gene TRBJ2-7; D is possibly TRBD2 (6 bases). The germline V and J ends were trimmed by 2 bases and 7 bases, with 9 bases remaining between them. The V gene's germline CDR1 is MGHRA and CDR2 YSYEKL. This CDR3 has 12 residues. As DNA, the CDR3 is TGCGCCAGCAGCCAAAGACTAGTGGAGCAGTACTTC. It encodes CASSQRLVEQYF.

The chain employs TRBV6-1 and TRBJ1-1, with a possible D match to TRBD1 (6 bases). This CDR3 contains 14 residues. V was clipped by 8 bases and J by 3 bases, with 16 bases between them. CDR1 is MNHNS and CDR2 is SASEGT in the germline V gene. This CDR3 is CASAFLGADTEAFF. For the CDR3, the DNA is TGTGCCAGCGCTTTCCTGGGGGCGGACACTGAAGCTTTCTTT.

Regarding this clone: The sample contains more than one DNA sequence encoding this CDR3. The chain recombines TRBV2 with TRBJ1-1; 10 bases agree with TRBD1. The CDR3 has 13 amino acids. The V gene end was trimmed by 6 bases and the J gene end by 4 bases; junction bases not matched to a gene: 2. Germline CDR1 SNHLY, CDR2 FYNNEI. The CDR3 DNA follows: TGTGCCAGCAGCGGACAGGGGGGCACTGAAGCTTTCTTT. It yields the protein CASSGQGGTEAFF.

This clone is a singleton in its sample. CDR3 protein: CASTGAGTVNEKLFF. The CDR3 nucleotides are TGTGCCAGCACCGGGGCCGGGACAGTTAATGAAAAACTGTTTTTT. The chain carries TRBV14 and TRBJ1-4; 7 bases are a match to TRBD1. V lost 7 bases, J lost 4 bases, and 9 bases stayed unmatched. The CDR3 sequence is 15 residues long. CDR1 is SGHDN and CDR2 is FVKESK in the germline V gene.

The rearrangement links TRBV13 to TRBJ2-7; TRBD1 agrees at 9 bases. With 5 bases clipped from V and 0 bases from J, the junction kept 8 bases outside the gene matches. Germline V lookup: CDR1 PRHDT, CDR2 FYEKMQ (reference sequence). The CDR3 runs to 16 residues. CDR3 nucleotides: TGTGCCAGCAGCACCCGGACAGGGGATATCTCCTACGAGCAGTACTTC. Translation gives CASSTRTGDISYEQYF.

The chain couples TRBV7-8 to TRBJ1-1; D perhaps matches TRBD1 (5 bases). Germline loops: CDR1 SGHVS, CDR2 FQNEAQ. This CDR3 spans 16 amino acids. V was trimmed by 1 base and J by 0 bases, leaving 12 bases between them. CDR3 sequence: CASSLVQALVNTEAFF. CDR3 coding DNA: TGTGCCAGCAGCTTAGTACAGGCTCTTGTGAACACTGAAGCTTTCTTT.

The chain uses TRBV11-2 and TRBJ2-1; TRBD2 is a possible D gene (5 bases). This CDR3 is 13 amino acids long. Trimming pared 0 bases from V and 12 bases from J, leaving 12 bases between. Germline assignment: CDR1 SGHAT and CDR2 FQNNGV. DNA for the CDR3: TGTGCCAGCAGCTTAGATTTGTGGGGAGTGCAGTTCTTC. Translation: CASSLDLWGVQFF.

In nucleotides, the CDR3 is TGTGCCAGCGTCGGACAGTCTAACACTGAAGCTTTCTTT. Amino acids: CASVGQSNTEAFF. The genes are TRBV18 and TRBJ1-1; a weak D match, TRBD1 (6 bases). V was clipped by 8 bases and J by 2 bases, with 12 bases between them. The germline V gene has CDR1 KGHSH and CDR2 LQKENI. The CDR3 is 13 amino acids.

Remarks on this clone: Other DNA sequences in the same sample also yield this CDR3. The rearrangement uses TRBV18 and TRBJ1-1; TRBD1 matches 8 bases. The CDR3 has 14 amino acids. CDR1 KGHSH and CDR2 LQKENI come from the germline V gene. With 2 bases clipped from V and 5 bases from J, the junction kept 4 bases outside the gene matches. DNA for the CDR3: TGTGCCAGCTCACCAAACAGGGGGGGAACTGAAGCTTTCTTT. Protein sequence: CASSPNRGGTEAFF.